The 18 T cell receptor beta chains presented below share a single source sample, sequenced in a study of cytomegalovirus exposure and HLA in healthy donors. Primers for the PCR totalled 60 Vbeta and 13 Jbeta. Produced via immunoSEQ multiplex PCR; TCRdb's table is partial and in-frame only. The sample contains 100,000 to 150,000 clones, 50% to 80% of which appear only once. The sequenced sample consisted of PBMCs. These receptors originate from a woman aged 35 to 49 in good health and CMV-seropositive.

CDR3 nucleotide sequence: TGTGCCAGCGGCCGGGACAGGGACGAAAAACTGTTTTTT. As protein: CASGRDRDEKLFF. This chain links TRBV2 with TRBJ1-4; 9 bases map to TRBD1. The CDR3 totals 13 residues. J gave up 8 bases and V 8 bases, and 6 bases lay outside the gene matches. Germline CDR1 reads SNHLY; CDR2 reads FYNNEI. The complete variable domain, with remaining parts taken from reference TRBV2 and TRBJ1-4, reads EPEVTQTPSHQVTQMGQEVILRCVPISNHLYFYWYRQILGQKVEFLVSFYNNEISEKSEIFDDQFSVERPDGSNFTLKIRSTKLEDSAMYFCASGRDRDEKLFFGSGTQLSVL.

The chain recombines TRBV19 with TRBJ1-2; the match to TRBD1 covers 8 bases. The trim removed 7 bases at V and 6 bases at J, leaving 7 bases unmatched. The CDR3 is made up of 13 amino acids. Germline loops: CDR1 LNHDA, CDR2 SQIVND (reference sequence). CDR3 sequence: CASNARDRHGYTF. In DNA form, the CDR3 reads TGTGCCAGTAATGCCCGGGACAGGCATGGCTACACCTTC.

The CDR3 here is CASSEDRTGPNTGELFF. CDR3 DNA: TGTGCCAGCTCAGAAGACAGGACAGGACCGAACACCGGGGAGCTGTTTTTT. V usage is TRBV18 and J usage is TRBJ2-2, with 7 bases matching TRBD1. CDR1 KGHSH and CDR2 LQKENI come from the germline V gene. This CDR3 comprises 17 residues. Trimming removed 5 bases from V and 0 bases from J; junction bases left unmatched: 9.

This sequence joins TRBV21-1 and TRBJ2-7; TRBD2 is taken as the D call from the table, unchecked against the DNA. TRBV21-1 is a pseudogene. CDR3 length: 15 amino acids. This CDR3 reads CASSWGLAGEYEQYF. For the CDR3, the DNA is TGTGCCAGCAGCTGGGGACTAGCGGGAGAGTACGAGCAGTACTTC.

This clone was recorded a few times. The CDR3 DNA reads as TGCGCCAGCCAGGGAAGTCGGGATTCACCCCTCCACTTT. Its translation: CASQGSRDSPLHF. The V gene is TRBV10-1, the J gene TRBJ1-6; a possible D gene is TRBD1 (5 bases). CDR3 size: 13 residues. Trimming left V 8 bases short and J 8 bases short, with 13 bases between. Germline V gives CDR1 WNHNN, CDR2 SYGVQD (reference sequence).

The chain combines TRBV6-5 with TRBJ2-7; maybe TRBD1 (5 bases). This CDR3 is built from 14 residues. V lost 8 bases, J lost 0 bases, and 14 bases lay in between. CDR1 is MNHEY and CDR2 is SVGAGI in the germline V gene. The CDR3 DNA reads TGTGCCAGCGCCCAGACAGTCGCCTCCTACGAGCAGTACTTC. Encoded protein: CASAQTVASYEQYF.

The chain carries TRBV19 and TRBJ2-7; tentatively, D is TRBD2 (6 bases). The length of the CDR3 is 13 residues. Germline V gene data show CDR1 as LNHDA and CDR2 as SQIVND (reference sequence). V dropped 10 bases and J dropped 2 bases, with 15 bases sitting between them. The CDR3 protein is CATRGGNTYEQYF. Here the CDR3 DNA reads TGTGCCACCCGGGGCGGGAACACCTACGAGCAGTACTTC.

J is TRBJ1-1 and V is TRBV6-1; D is perhaps TRBD1 (5 bases). V was shortened by 2 bases and J by 4 bases, with 14 bases between the two germline ends. This CDR3 has 15 residues. The V gene's germline CDR1 is MNHNS and CDR2 SASEGT. The CDR3 DNA follows: TGTGCCAGCAGTGAACCGAGCAGGGCTGGCACTGAAGCTTTCTTT. This sequence encodes CASSEPSRAGTEAFF.

V and J are TRBV5-1 and TRBJ2-7, with 9 bases matching TRBD1. The CDR3 is made up of 13 amino acids. CDR1 is SGHRS and CDR2 is YFSETQ in the germline V gene. The V segment lost 3 bases and the J segment 3 bases; nucleotides outside the gene matches: 1. The CDR3 nucleotides are TGCGCCAGCAGCTCGGGACAGGGCTACGAGCAGTACTTC. Amino acid sequence: CASSSGQGYEQYF.

This chain joins TRBV6-5 and TRBJ2-2; 10 bases fit TRBD2. The V and J ends lost 4 bases and 4 bases, in that order; junction bases with no gene match: 6. Germline CDR1 MNHEY, CDR2 SVGAGI. The CDR3 contains 16 residues. CDR3 sequence (DNA): TGTGCCAGCAGTTCCCCTAGCGGGGGCCGCACCGGGGAGCTGTTTTTT. Its protein product is CASSSPSGGRTGELFF.

The genes are TRBV12-5 and TRBJ2-3, with D uncertain. This CDR3 region has 12 residues. V gave up 7 bases and J gave up 3 bases, with 8 bases separating them. Germline loops: CDR1 LGHNT, CDR2 FRNRAP. The CDR3 nucleotides are TGTGCTAGTGCTATCGGGACAGATACGCAGTATTTT. As protein: CASAIGTDTQYF.

This clone has just one count. V and J are TRBV7-6 and TRBJ1-4; D gene uncertain. Germline loops: CDR1 SGHVS, CDR2 FNYEAQ. This CDR3 has 16 residues. The germline V and J ends were trimmed by 1 base and 3 bases, with 12 bases remaining between them. CDR3 sequence (DNA): TGTGCCAGCAGCTTAGGTAGGCCGGGTCCTAATGAAAAACTGTTTTTT. Its translation is CASSLGRPGPNEKLFF.

J is TRBJ2-1 and V is TRBV14; 9 nucleotides match TRBD2. Germline CDR1 reads SGHDN; CDR2 reads FVKESK. CDR3 length: 14 residues. J was trimmed by 4 bases and V by 8 bases; bases with no gene match: 6. CDR3 DNA: TGTGCCAGCGGAATAGCGGGGGTTTACAATGAGCAGTTCTTC. Encoded protein: CASGIAGVYNEQFF.

V is TRBV6-5 and J is TRBJ2-5; 10 bases are shared with TRBD2. The CDR3 runs to 15 residues. The junction had 14 bases not matched to a gene; V was cut back by 5 bases and J by 11 bases. Germline V gene lookup returns CDR1 MNHEY and CDR2 SVGAGI. The CDR3 reads CASSLLLAGVGEQYF. In nucleotides, the CDR3 is TGTGCCAGCAGTCTCCTCCTAGCGGGAGTCGGGGAGCAGTACTTC.

This clone was seen only a few times. Here the CDR3 reads CASSFGTSGDSETQYF. The CDR3 DNA is TGTGCCAGCAGCTTCGGGACTAGCGGGGACTCGGAGACCCAGTACTTC. The rearrangement uses TRBV7-9 and TRBJ2-5, with TRBD2 identical over 13 bases. The junction had 6 bases not matched to a gene; V was cut back by 3 bases and J by 5 bases. The germline V gene encodes CDR1 SEHNR and CDR2 FQNEAQ (reference sequence). The CDR3 is 16 residues long.

This chain links TRBV5-1 with TRBJ2-7, with TRBD1 as a possible D gene (7 bases). The CDR3 is 14 residues long. Per the germline V gene, CDR1 is SGHRS and CDR2 is YFSETQ. The ends were cut back, 3 bases at V and 0 bases at J, with 10 bases in the middle. The DNA of the CDR3 is TGCGCCAGCAGCTGGCGGGACAGCTCCTACGAGCAGTACTTC. This encodes CASSWRDSSYEQYF.

J is TRBJ1-5 and V is TRBV6-1; D is possibly TRBD1 (5 bases). The V gene lost 7 bases and the J gene lost 3 bases, with 13 bases spanning the gap. There are 14 residues in the CDR3. Germline V gene sequence: CDR1 MNHNS, CDR2 SASEGT. The CDR3 reads CASNPGEDNQPQHF. Written as DNA, the CDR3 is TGTGCCAGCAACCCGGGGGAAGACAATCAGCCCCAGCATTTT.

DNA for the CDR3: TGTGCCAGCAGTGAAGCTTCTAATCAGCCCCAGCATTTT. Its protein is CASSEASNQPQHF. The J gene is TRBJ1-5, the V gene TRBV6-1, with no clear D. Trimming pared 0 bases from V and 4 bases from J, leaving 4 bases between. Germline CDR1 and CDR2: MNHNS and SASEGT. There are 13 residues in the CDR3.